The sequence of this T cell receptor (beta chain) was determined in a study of T cells after yellow fever vaccination. Across the study: SMART-Seq v4 Ultra Low Input served to prepare low-cell-number fractions.

Worth noting for this clonotype: As yet, its antigen is unknown.

Making TCR cDNA involved 5'RACE template switching, which added UMIs and a universal primer site. TCRdb re-called the 5' RACE reads with MiXCR, one entry per CDR3 protein. This table has 90,000 to 150,000 distinct CDR3 sequences, roughly 7.2% appearing once. The CDR3 covers 14 residues. V shed 4 bases and J shed 2 bases, with 11 bases lying between them. Germline CDR1 and CDR2: GTSNPN and SVGIG (reference sequence). Study-level findings and limits: Abundant clonotypes from the bulk population could contaminate FACS-sorted repertoires. Post-booster reappearance was seen for most primary-vaccination clones (96% CD4, about 90% CD8).

This chain connects TRBV30 to TRBJ2-2; no reliable D call. The receptor comes from a young man who received the YFV17D yellow fever vaccine. The specimen was CD4+ T cells sorted from PBMCs, collected more than 35 days after the first yellow fever vaccination. The CDR3 region is CAWTLRINTGELFF. CDR3 sequence (DNA): TGTGCCTGGACCCTACGAATTAACACCGGGGAGCTGTTTTTT.